By share of the sample, the clone carrying this TCR beta chain is medium-sized. The V gene's germline CDR1 is MDHEN and CDR2 SYDVKM. With 3 bases clipped from V and 5 bases from J, the junction kept 8 bases outside the gene matches. This CDR3 has 15 residues. Using immunoSEQ multiplex PCR, the repertoire was profiled, and TCRdb retains in-frame clones only, with some absent. The sample shows some 16,000 clones, about 84% of them seen only once. The data were taken from a study of T cell clones after liver transplantation. The chain uses TRBV28 and TRBJ2-3, with 7 bases aligning to TRBD1. This specimen consisted of CD8+ T cells from blood, obtained around 48 months after liver transplant. This receptor was obtained from a human patient who received a liver transplant. Some T cells may be provided by the graft donor. The CDR3 region has the DNA TGTGCCAGCAGTTTTCGGGACAGTAAGAAAGATACGCAGTATTTT. Encoded protein: CASSFRDSKKDTQYF.